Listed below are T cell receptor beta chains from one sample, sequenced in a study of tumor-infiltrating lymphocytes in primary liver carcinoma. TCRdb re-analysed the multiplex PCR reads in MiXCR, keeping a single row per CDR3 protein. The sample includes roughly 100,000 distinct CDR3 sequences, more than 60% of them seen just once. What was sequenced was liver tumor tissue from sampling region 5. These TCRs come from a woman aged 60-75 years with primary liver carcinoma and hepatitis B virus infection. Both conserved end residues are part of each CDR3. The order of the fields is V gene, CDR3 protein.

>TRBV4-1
CASSPMVGGGSSYNEQFF
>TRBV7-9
CDSSFSVGGTEAFF
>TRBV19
CASSTPVGTEAFF
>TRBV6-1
CASDREEALQEAQYF
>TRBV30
CAWNRTTGTQANYGYTF
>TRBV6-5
CASSHDRVTGELFF
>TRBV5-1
CASSLGGGESYNEQFF
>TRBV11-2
CASSLGLASNEQFF
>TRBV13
CASSLGLGRETQYF
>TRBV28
CASSPLPPNKVRQYF
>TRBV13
CASSFLWSGRASEQYF
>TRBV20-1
CSASFQPTDTQYF
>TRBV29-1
CNVVALGLTAYEHYF
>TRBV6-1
CANSVSLTGTSTNEQFF
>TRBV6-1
CASSEGGRRTGAYEQYF
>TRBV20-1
CSARLQQGAYEQYF
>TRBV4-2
CASSQKGLGAYEQFF
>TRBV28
CASSSGGYTEAFF
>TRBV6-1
CASSSKIGAGTSYERYF
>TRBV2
CASSPYNTQYF
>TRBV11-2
CAGSLEGFSYKEQFF
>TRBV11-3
CGSSLTSGGQYNEQFF
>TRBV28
CASRSVGKGCEQYF
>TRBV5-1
CASSQIGQGETQCF
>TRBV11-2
CASSQALVGRTCTQYF
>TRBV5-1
CASSLLSRGYEHYF
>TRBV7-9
CASSSNYEQYF
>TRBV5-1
CSSSLVRGTEAFF
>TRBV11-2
CANSLAGPAITDTQYF
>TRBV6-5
CASSRSPNQPQHF
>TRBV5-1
CASSLSGQTSTDTQHF
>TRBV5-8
CASSRTGNSYDQYF